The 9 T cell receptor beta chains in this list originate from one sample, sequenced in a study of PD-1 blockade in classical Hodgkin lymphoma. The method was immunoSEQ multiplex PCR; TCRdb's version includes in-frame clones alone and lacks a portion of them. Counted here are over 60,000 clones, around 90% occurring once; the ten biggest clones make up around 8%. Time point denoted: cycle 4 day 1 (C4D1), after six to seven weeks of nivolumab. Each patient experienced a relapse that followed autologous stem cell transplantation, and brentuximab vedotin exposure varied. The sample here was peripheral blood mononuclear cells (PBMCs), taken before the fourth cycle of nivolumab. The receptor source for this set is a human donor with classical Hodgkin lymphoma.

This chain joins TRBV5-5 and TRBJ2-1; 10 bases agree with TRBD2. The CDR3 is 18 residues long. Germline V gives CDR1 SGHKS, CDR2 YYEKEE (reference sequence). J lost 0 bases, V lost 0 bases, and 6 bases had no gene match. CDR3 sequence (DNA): TGTGCCAGCAGCTTGGTTCTAGCGGGGGTCCCCTCCTACAATGAGCAGTTCTTC. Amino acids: CASSLVLAGVPSYNEQFF. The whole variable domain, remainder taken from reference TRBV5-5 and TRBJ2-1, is DAGVTQSPTHLIKTRGQQVTLRCSPISGHKSVSWYQQVLGQGPQFIFQYYEKEERGRGNFPDRFSARQFPNYSSELNVNALLLGDSALYLCASSLVLAGVPSYNEQFFGPGTRLTVL.

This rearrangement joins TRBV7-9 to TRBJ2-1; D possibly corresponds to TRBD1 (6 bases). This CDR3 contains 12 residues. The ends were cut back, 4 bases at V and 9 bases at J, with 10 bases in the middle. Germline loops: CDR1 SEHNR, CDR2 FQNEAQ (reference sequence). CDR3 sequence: CASSSQGTEQFF. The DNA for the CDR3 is TGTGCCAGCAGCTCACAGGGTACTGAGCAGTTCTTC.

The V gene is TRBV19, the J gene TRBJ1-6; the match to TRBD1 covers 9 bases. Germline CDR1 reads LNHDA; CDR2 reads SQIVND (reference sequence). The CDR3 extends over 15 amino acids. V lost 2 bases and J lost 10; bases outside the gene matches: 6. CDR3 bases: TGTGCCAGTAGTATATATACAGGGGGCGGATCACCCCTCCACTTT. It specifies CASSIYTGGGSPLHF.

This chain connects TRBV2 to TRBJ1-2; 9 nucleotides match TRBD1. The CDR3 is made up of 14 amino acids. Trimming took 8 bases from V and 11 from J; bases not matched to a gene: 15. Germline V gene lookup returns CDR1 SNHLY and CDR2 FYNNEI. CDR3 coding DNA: TGTGCCAGCCACGGAGCGACAGGGGGAGGGGGATACACCTTC. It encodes CASHGATGGGGYTF.

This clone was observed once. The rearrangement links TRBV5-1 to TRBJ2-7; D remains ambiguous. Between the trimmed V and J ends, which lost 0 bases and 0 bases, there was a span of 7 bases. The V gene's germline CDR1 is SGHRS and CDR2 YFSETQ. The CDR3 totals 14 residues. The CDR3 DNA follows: TGCGCCAGCAGCTTGGTTTTTGGCTCCTACGAGCAGTACTTC. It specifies CASSLVFGSYEQYF.

The CDR3 here is CASRAGQGNFGNTEAFF. CDR3 coding DNA: TGTGCCTCAAGGGCGGGACAGGGGAATTTTGGGAACACTGAAGCTTTCTTT. The chain uses TRBV27 and TRBJ1-1; 10 bases match TRBD1. Germline V gives CDR1 MNHEY, CDR2 SMNVEV (reference sequence). The CDR3 consists of 17 residues. The junction had 16 bases not matched to a gene; V was cut back by 11 bases and J by 1 base.

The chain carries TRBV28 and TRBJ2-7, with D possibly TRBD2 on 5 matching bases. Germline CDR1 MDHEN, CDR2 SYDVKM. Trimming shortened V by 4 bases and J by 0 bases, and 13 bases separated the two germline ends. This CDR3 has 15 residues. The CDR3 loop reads CASSSGLSSSYEQYF. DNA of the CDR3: TGTGCCAGCAGTTCTGGACTCTCGAGCTCCTACGAGCAGTACTTC.

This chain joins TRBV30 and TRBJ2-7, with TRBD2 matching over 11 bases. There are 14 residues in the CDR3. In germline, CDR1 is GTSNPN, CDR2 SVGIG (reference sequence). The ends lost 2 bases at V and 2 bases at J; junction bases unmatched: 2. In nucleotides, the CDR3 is TGTGCCTGGAGTTTAGCGGGAGGGCCCTACGAGCAGTACTTC. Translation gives CAWSLAGGPYEQYF.

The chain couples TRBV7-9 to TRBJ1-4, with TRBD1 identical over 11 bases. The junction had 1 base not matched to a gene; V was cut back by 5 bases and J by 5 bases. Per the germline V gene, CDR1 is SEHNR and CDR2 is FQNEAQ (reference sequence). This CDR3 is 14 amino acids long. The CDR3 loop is CASSGTGGNEKLFF. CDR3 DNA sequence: TGTGCCAGCAGCGGGACAGGGGGGAATGAAAAACTGTTTTTT.